One and the same sample provided the 32 T cell receptor beta chains below, sequenced in a study of blood T cell repertoires in COVID-19. TCRdb's table, derived via immunoSEQ multiplex PCR, lists solely in-frame clones and lacks some. This sample carries more than 110,000 clones, 84% of them seen once, and the ten largest clones take approximately 4%. The sequenced sample consisted of peripheral blood. The receptor set was obtained from a woman between 55 and 75 years old with acute or convalescent COVID-19.

The V call is TRBV30, the J call TRBJ1-1, with D unclear. Germline V gene sequence: CDR1 GTSNPN, CDR2 SVGIG (reference sequence). This CDR3 has 13 amino acids. V lost 0 bases and J lost 4, with 9 bases in between. The CDR3 DNA reads as TGTGCCTGGAGTGTACGAGGGATCACTGAAGCTTTCTTT. Its translation is CAWSVRGITEAFF. The full variable domain, completed using reference TRBV30 and TRBJ1-1, is SQTIHQWPATLVQPVGSPLSLECTVEGTSNPNLYWYRQAAGRGLQLLFYSVGIGQISSEVPQNLSASRPQDRQFILSSKKLLLSDSGFYLCAWSVRGITEAFFGQGTRLTVV.

The V and J genes are TRBV6-5 and TRBJ1-4, with a possible D match to TRBD1 (6 bases). V lost 6 bases and J 8 bases, leaving 13 bases between the germline ends. CDR1 and CDR2 (germline): MNHEY, SVGAGI. The CDR3 has 13 amino acids. In DNA, the CDR3 is TGTGCCAGCAGGAACAGGGTGGGGGAAAAACTGTTTTTT. Translation: CASRNRVGEKLFF.

This clone was seen only once. The genes are TRBV27 and TRBJ2-5; the D gene is possibly TRBD1 (5 bases). Germline assignment: CDR1 MNHEY and CDR2 SMNVEV (reference sequence). This CDR3 comprises 11 residues. V dropped 4 bases and J dropped 11 bases, with 11 bases sitting between them. CDR3 coding DNA: TGTGCCAGCAGTTCAGGGATAGAGCAGTACTTC. This gives the protein CASSSGIEQYF.

V and J are TRBV29-1 and TRBJ2-6, with D hard to call. V lost 4 bases and J lost 0, with 16 bases in between. The CDR3 totals 17 residues. Germline V gene sequence: CDR1 SQVTM, CDR2 ANQGSEA. The CDR3 nucleotides read TGCAGCGTTGGTCCCCGCGATCGCCGCTCTGGGGCCAACGTCCTGACTTTC. Amino acids: CSVGPRDRRSGANVLTF.

This clone has a handful of counts. The V and J genes are TRBV6-5 and TRBJ1-5; 9 nucleotides align to TRBD1. V gave up 6 bases and J gave up 6 bases; unmatched junction bases: 6. This CDR3 spans 14 amino acids. Per germline, CDR1 MNHEY and CDR2 SVGAGI. The DNA of the CDR3 is TGTGCCAGCAGGGCGGGGGACAGGGTTCAGCCCCAGCATTTT. Translation gives CASRAGDRVQPQHF.

The chain links TRBV21-1 to TRBJ1-5; no DNA check was done on the table's D call, TRBD1. TRBV21-1 is described as a pseudogene. The CDR3 loop spans 14 amino acids. The DNA for the CDR3 is TGTGCCAGCACTATGACAGGATTTAGTCAGCCCCAGCATTTT. Its translation: CASTMTGFSQPQHF.

This chain uses TRBV5-1 with TRBJ2-5; 8 nucleotides align to TRBD1. V lost 0 bases to trimming and J lost 5 bases; unmatched junction nucleotides: 6. Looked up from germline, CDR1 is SGHRS and CDR2 is YFSETQ. CDR3 size: 15 residues. In DNA form, the CDR3 reads TGCGCCAGCAGCTTGGACGGCAGGGGGCAGGAGACCCAGTACTTC. It translates to CASSLDGRGQETQYF.

V and J are TRBV30 and TRBJ1-1; weak D call: TRBD1 (6 bases). The CDR3 has 15 residues. The V end was cut by 4 bases, the J end by 1 base, with 16 bases between. The germline V gene has CDR1 GTSNPN and CDR2 SVGIG (reference sequence). The CDR3 loop is CAWTFGRRGNTEAFF. DNA of the CDR3: TGTGCCTGGACTTTTGGGCGCAGGGGGAACACTGAAGCTTTCTTT. The entire variable domain, with the rest obtained from reference TRBV30 and TRBJ1-1, is as follows: SQTIHQWPATLVQPVGSPLSLECTVEGTSNPNLYWYRQAAGRGLQLLFYSVGIGQISSEVPQNLSASRPQDRQFILSSKKLLLSDSGFYLCAWTFGRRGNTEAFFGQGTRLTVV.

The genes are TRBV28 and TRBJ1-3, with TRBD1 identical over 9 bases. The CDR3 sequence is 17 residues long. V lost 5 bases to trimming and J lost 0 bases; unmatched junction nucleotides: 8. Germline-derived CDR1 and CDR2 are MDHEN and SYDVKM. CDR3 nucleotide sequence: TGTGCCAGCAGTCAGATGACAGGGGGGGACTCTGGAAACACCATATATTTT. Translating it yields CASSQMTGGDSGNTIYF.

The chain combines TRBV7-2 with TRBJ2-1; 7 nucleotides agree with TRBD2. The CDR3 consists of 15 residues. The J segment lost 6 bases and the V segment lost 5 bases, leaving 10 bases of the junction unmatched. Germline V gives CDR1 SGHTA, CDR2 FQGNSA. For the CDR3, the DNA is TGTGCCAGCAGCCTCTCGACTAGCCTCCTCAATGAGCAGTTCTTC. This codes for CASSLSTSLLNEQFF.

The V and J genes are TRBV11-2 and TRBJ2-5, with D perhaps TRBD2 (5 bases). CDR3 length equals 15 residues. Germline V gene sequence: CDR1 SGHAT, CDR2 FQNNGV. Trimming removed 6 bases at V and 5 bases at J, with 19 bases between. The CDR3 reads CASRLMSGGGETQYF. Written as DNA, the CDR3 is TGTGCCAGCAGGTTAATGAGTGGAGGCGGGGAGACCCAGTACTTC.

The gene calls are TRBV3-1 (or the pseudogene TRBV3-2) and TRBJ1-6, with 9 bases that match TRBD1. The CDR3 runs 18 residues. V trimming: 6 bases; J trimming: 10 bases; junction bases outside the gene matches: 19. Germline CDR1 reads LGHDT; CDR2 reads YNNKEL (reference sequence). CDR3 in amino acids: CASRPGTGLGTMKSPLHF. CDR3 bases: TGTGCCAGCAGGCCCGGGACAGGGCTAGGAACTATGAAGTCACCCCTCCACTTT.

The chain links TRBV7-2 to TRBJ2-7; 7 nucleotides align to TRBD2. This CDR3 comprises 15 residues. Germline V gene data show CDR1 as SGHTA and CDR2 as FQGNSA. Germline trimming cut 2 bases from V and 0 bases from J; bases unmatched to any gene: 4. CDR3 region: CASSLSGDNSYEQYF. CDR3 in DNA: TGTGCCAGCAGCTTAAGCGGGGATAACTCCTACGAGCAGTACTTC.

The V gene is TRBV18, the J gene TRBJ2-3; D remains unclear. The CDR3 has 14 residues. Germline V gene data show CDR1 as KGHSH and CDR2 as LQKENI. V lost 0 bases, J lost 4 bases, and 8 bases lay in between. For the CDR3, the DNA is TGTGCCAGCTCACCACCCAGTTTGGCAGATACGCAGTATTTT. Translation gives CASSPPSLADTQYF.

The rearrangement links TRBV7-2 to TRBJ2-3; 7 nucleotides line up with TRBD2. J was trimmed by 5 bases and V by 3 bases; bases with no gene match: 14. In germline, CDR1 is SGHTA, CDR2 FQGNSA. This CDR3 spans 17 amino acids. In nucleotides, the CDR3 is TGTGCCAGCAGCTTGCGTTTTGAAGCGGGATCGCTAGATACGCAGTATTTT. Translating gives CASSLRFEAGSLDTQYF.

V usage is TRBV11-2 and J usage is TRBJ2-7; TRBD1 might be the D (5 bases). This CDR3 has 15 amino acids. Germline loops: CDR1 SGHAT, CDR2 FQNNGV. Trimming stripped 6 bases from V and 5 bases from J, with 20 bases between. CDR3 protein: CASRHLGKGRNEQYF. The CDR3, as DNA: TGTGCCAGCAGGCACCTAGGGAAGGGGCGGAACGAGCAGTACTTC.

This chain connects TRBV3-1 (or the pseudogene TRBV3-2) to TRBJ1-2; D call uncertain. The length of the CDR3 is 13 residues. Germline assignment: CDR1 LGHDT and CDR2 YNNKEL (reference sequence). Trimming pared 3 bases from V and 13 bases from J, leaving 18 bases between. The CDR3 DNA follows: TGTGCCAGCAGCCAGGGAGCCCTCGCAACGGGCACCTTC. Translation: CASSQGALATGTF.

This chain links TRBV24-1 with TRBJ1-6; 8 bases map to TRBD1. The CDR3 totals 15 residues. Germline loops: CDR1 KGHDR, CDR2 SFDVKD. V lost 4 bases to trimming and J lost 7 bases; unmatched junction nucleotides: 5. The CDR3 loop reads CATSEGDRKNSPLHF. CDR3 in DNA: TGTGCCACCAGTGAAGGGGACAGGAAAAATTCACCCCTCCACTTT.

The V call is TRBV3-1 (or the pseudogene TRBV3-2), the J call TRBJ1-2; 10 positions match TRBD1. The CDR3 spans 15 residues. The junction had 4 bases not matched to a gene; V was cut back by 1 base and J by 5 bases. The V gene's germline CDR1 is LGHDT and CDR2 YNNKEL (reference sequence). As DNA, the CDR3 is TGTGCCAGCAGCCAAGCCGACAGGGGGCCATATGGCTACACCTTC. Its protein product is CASSQADRGPYGYTF.

The V call is TRBV11-3, the J call TRBJ2-1, with TRBD2 matching 11 bases. With V trimmed by 0 bases and J by 6 bases, 16 bases remained unmatched. The CDR3 length is 20 residues. In germline, CDR1 is SGHNT, CDR2 YENEEA. The CDR3 is CASSLDPWTGVTSGVNEQFF. The CDR3 nucleotides read TGTGCCAGCAGCTTAGATCCATGGACAGGGGTGACTAGCGGGGTCAATGAGCAGTTCTTC.

J is TRBJ1-3 and V is TRBV18; 7 nucleotides match TRBD1. The CDR3 runs to 15 residues. Germline V gene data show CDR1 as KGHSH and CDR2 as LQKENI. The ends lost 2 bases at V and 4 bases at J; junction bases unmatched: 5. The CDR3 loop reads CASSPSAGGGNTIYF. CDR3 DNA: TGTGCCAGCTCACCATCGGCAGGGGGAGGAAACACCATATATTTT.

CDR3 bases: TGTGCCACCAGCAGATCAGGGGGCTATACCGGGGAGCTGTTTTTT. This translates into CATSRSGGYTGELFF. V usage is TRBV15 and J usage is TRBJ2-2; 8 bases fit TRBD1. Germline CDR1 reads LNHNV; CDR2 reads YYDKDF (reference sequence). The CDR3 consists of 15 residues. V gave up 2 bases and J gave up 5 bases; unmatched junction bases: 4.

The chain uses TRBV6-6 and TRBJ1-2; TRBD1 matches at 10 bases. This CDR3 is 16 amino acids long. Trimming cost V 0 bases and J 4 bases; bases outside gene matches: 5. The germline CDR1 and CDR2 sequences are MNHNY and SVGAGI (reference sequence). CDR3 protein: CASSYSTGQGTYGYTF. The CDR3 DNA follows: TGTGCCAGCAGTTACTCGACGGGACAGGGGACCTATGGCTACACCTTC.

J is TRBJ1-2 and V is TRBV7-6; TRBD1 is a possible D gene (5 bases). Trimming shortened V by 5 bases and J by 1 base, and 11 bases separated the two germline ends. Germline V lookup: CDR1 SGHVS, CDR2 FNYEAQ. The CDR3 spans 14 residues. CDR3 nucleotide sequence: TGTGCCAGCAGCCCCGGGACTCATAACTATGGCTACACCTTC. Protein product: CASSPGTHNYGYTF.

The gene calls are TRBV11-2 and TRBJ2-3; unclear D gene. Germline V gene sequence: CDR1 SGHAT, CDR2 FQNNGV. This CDR3 comprises 13 residues. The V and J ends lost 7 bases and 1 base respectively, with 9 bases between them. The CDR3 coding sequence is TGTGCCAGCACCTCTCCGGGCACAGATACGCAGTATTTT. Translated, it gives CASTSPGTDTQYF. Based on the CDR3 plus reference TRBV11-2 and TRBJ2-3, the full variable domain is EAGVAQSPRYKIIEKRQSVAFWCNPISGHATLYWYQQILGQGPKLLIQFQNNGVVDDSQLPKDRFSAERLKGVDSTLKIQPAKLEDSAVYLCASTSPGTDTQYFGPGTRLTVL.

CDR3 DNA sequence: TGTGCCAGCAGCGTTTCAGGAGGGGGAAACACCATATATTTT. Amino acids: CASSVSGGGNTIYF. This sequence joins TRBV9 and TRBJ1-3; D gene ambiguous. V gave up 2 bases and J gave up 4 bases, with 10 bases separating them. This CDR3 has 14 amino acids. CDR1 is SGDLS and CDR2 is YYNGEE in the germline V gene.

This chain connects TRBV20-1 to TRBJ2-7, with TRBD1 as a possible D gene (5 bases). Germline V CDR1 and CDR2: DFQATT, SNEGSKA (reference sequence). Between the trimmed V and J ends, which lost 6 bases and 3 bases, there was a span of 9 bases. This CDR3 has 11 residues. CDR3 bases: TGCAGTGCCGCCAGGGACTACGAGCAGTACTTC. It translates to CSAARDYEQYF.

The rearrangement links TRBV10-3 to TRBJ2-1, with 13 bases lining up with TRBD2. Looked up from germline, CDR1 is ENHRY and CDR2 is SYGVKD. The CDR3 loop spans 19 amino acids. Losses at the gene ends were 2 bases for V and 2 bases for J; bases not matched to a gene: 9. The CDR3 DNA follows: TGTGCCATCAGTGAGACCGGGACTAGCGGGATGTCGGCCTACAATGAGCAGTTCTTC. Protein product: CAISETGTSGMSAYNEQFF.

The chain is built from TRBV11-3 and TRBJ1-2; the D gene is possibly TRBD1 (6 bases). The germline V gene has CDR1 SGHNT and CDR2 YENEEA. There are 14 residues in the CDR3. V was clipped by 1 base and J by 8 bases, with 14 bases between them. CDR3 sequence: CASSLAGGARGYTF. DNA for the CDR3: TGTGCCAGCAGCTTAGCGGGGGGCGCCAGGGGCTACACCTTC.

J is TRBJ2-1 and V is TRBV7-3; 7 positions agree with TRBD1. The CDR3 covers 16 residues. Trimming cost V 0 bases and J 7 bases; bases outside gene matches: 9. From germline, CDR1 is SGHTA and CDR2 FQGTGA. DNA for the CDR3: TGTGCCAGCAGCTTAACCCCAGGGGGAGTGGGGAATGAGCAGTTCTTC. Protein product: CASSLTPGGVGNEQFF. Full variable domain (missing parts from reference TRBV7-3 and TRBJ2-1): GAGVSQTPSNKVTEKGKYVELRCDPISGHTALYWYRQSLGQGPEFLIYFQGTGAADDSGLPNDRFFAVRPEGSVSTLKIQRTERGDSAVYLCASSLTPGGVGNEQFFGPGTRLTVL.

This clone showed up just a few times. This chain links TRBV6-5 with TRBJ1-1; 8 bases align to TRBD1. CDR1 is MNHEY and CDR2 is SVGAGI in the germline V gene. The CDR3 contains 15 residues. V lost 4 bases to trimming and J lost 7 bases; unmatched junction nucleotides: 11. The CDR3: CASSSVGTGQYEAFF. The CDR3 DNA reads TGTGCCAGCAGTTCTGTGGGGACAGGTCAATATGAAGCTTTCTTT.

The chain recombines TRBV6-2 or TRBV6-3 with TRBJ2-7; D may be TRBD2 (7 bases). The germline V gene encodes CDR1 MNHEY and CDR2 SVGEGT. Trimming left V 5 bases short and J 12 bases short, with 23 bases between. The CDR3 consists of 14 residues. The CDR3 here is CASSRETSSQGRYF. CDR3 DNA sequence: TGTGCCAGCAGTAGAGAGACTAGCTCCCAGGGGCGGTACTTC.